This entry describes one T cell receptor (beta chain). CDR1 and CDR2 (germline): MNHNS, SASEGT. This CDR3 is 11 amino acids long. The germline V and J ends were trimmed by 5 bases and 7 bases, with 8 bases remaining between them. The data were taken from a study of T cells in Graves' hyperthyroidism and ophthalmopathy. RNA transcripts gave rise to amplified TCR beta CDR3 regions. In the first-round RT-PCR of the TCR CDR3, the HTBI primer set was used. MiXCR was run by TCRdb on the multiplex PCR reads, yielding one entry per CDR3 protein. In the table there are 500,000 or so distinct CDR3 sequences, around 15% of which are singletons.

This clonotype was obtained from a woman aged 25-40 years with Graves' ophthalmopathy. The sample taken for sequencing was blood. The V gene is TRBV6-1, the J gene TRBJ1-2; D ambiguous. Written as DNA, the CDR3 is TGTGCCAGCAGTTCCGGGTTTGGCTACACCTTC. Translated, it gives CASSSGFGYTF.